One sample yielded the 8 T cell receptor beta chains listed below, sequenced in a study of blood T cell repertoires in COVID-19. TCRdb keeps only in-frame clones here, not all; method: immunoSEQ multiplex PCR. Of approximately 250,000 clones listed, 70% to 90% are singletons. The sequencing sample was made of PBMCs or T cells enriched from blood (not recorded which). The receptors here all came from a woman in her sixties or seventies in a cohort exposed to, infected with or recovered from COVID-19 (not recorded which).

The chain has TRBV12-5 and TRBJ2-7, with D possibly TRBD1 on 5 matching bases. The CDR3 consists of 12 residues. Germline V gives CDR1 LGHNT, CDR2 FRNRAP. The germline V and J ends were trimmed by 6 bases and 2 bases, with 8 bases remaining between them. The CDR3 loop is CASGRGTYEQYF. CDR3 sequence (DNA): TGTGCTAGTGGAAGGGGAACCTACGAGCAGTACTTC.

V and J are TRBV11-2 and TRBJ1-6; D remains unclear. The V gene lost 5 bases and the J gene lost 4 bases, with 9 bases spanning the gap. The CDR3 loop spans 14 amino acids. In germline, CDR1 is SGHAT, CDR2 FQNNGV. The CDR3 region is CASSIRDYNSPLHF. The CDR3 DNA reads TGTGCCAGCAGCATCCGGGATTATAATTCACCCCTCCACTTT.

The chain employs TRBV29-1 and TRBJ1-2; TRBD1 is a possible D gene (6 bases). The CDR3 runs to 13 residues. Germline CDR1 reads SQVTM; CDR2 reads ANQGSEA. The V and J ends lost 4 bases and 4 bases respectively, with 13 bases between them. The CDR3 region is CSVGGGAAYGYTF. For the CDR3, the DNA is TGCAGCGTTGGAGGGGGGGCGGCCTATGGCTACACCTTC.

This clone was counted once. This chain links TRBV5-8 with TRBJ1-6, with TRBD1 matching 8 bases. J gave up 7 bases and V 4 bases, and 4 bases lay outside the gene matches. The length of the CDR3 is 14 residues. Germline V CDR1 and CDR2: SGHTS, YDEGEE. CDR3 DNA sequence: TGTGCCAGCAGCCAGGACAGGGAAAATTCACCCCTCCACTTT. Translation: CASSQDRENSPLHF.

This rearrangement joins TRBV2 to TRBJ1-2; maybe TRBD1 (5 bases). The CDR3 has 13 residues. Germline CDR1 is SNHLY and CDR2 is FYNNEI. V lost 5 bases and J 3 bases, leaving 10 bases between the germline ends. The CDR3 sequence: CASSPTEYYGYTF. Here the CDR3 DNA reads TGTGCCAGCAGTCCGACAGAGTACTATGGCTACACCTTC.

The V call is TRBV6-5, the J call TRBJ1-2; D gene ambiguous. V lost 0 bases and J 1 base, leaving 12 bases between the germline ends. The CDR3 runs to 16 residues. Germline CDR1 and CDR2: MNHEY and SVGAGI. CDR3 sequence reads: CASSYSNKRRNYGYTF. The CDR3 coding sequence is TGTGCCAGCAGTTACTCGAATAAGCGGCGTAACTATGGCTACACCTTC.

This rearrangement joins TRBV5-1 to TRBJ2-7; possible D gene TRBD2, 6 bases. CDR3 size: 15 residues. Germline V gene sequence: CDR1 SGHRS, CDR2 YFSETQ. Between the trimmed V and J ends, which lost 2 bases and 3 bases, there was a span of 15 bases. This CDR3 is CASSLGGKRDYEQYF. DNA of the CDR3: TGCGCCAGCAGCTTAGGAGGGAAGAGAGACTACGAGCAGTACTTC.

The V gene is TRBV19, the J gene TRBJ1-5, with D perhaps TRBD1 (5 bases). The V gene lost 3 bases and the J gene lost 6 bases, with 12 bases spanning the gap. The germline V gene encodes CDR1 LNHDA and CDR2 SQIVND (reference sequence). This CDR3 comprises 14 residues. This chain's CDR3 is CASSIRSGVQPQHF. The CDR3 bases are TGTGCCAGTAGTATTAGATCGGGGGTTCAGCCCCAGCATTTT.